The 28 T cell receptor beta chains listed next were all sequenced from one sample in a study of control samples from healthy donors and cancer patients. Clones were read by immunoSEQ multiplex PCR, and TCRdb kept only the in-frame ones, dropping some. This sample has 95,000 to 130,000 clones; 70% to 90% occur once, and the top ten carry roughly 2.5%. The sample was blood. The origin of the receptors is a woman in her sixties or seventies in good health.

The V call is TRBV5-4, the J call TRBJ1-1; unclear D gene. Trimming pared 1 base from V and 5 bases from J, leaving 15 bases between. Germline lookup yields CDR1 SGHNT and CDR2 YYREEE (reference sequence). The CDR3 runs 15 residues. The CDR3 reads CASSLRRVGRTEAFF. The CDR3 region has the DNA TGTGCCAGCAGCTTGAGGAGGGTGGGGAGAACTGAAGCTTTCTTT.

The chain combines TRBV18 with TRBJ1-2; 9 bases fit TRBD1. There are 16 residues in the CDR3. Germline V CDR1 and CDR2: KGHSH, LQKENI. The ends lost 1 base at V and 2 bases at J; junction bases unmatched: 5. DNA of the CDR3: TGTGCCAGCTCACCACAGATGACAGGGGGGAACTATGGCTACACCTTC. Amino acid sequence: CASSPQMTGGNYGYTF.

This clone showed up just once. The chain is built from TRBV5-8 and TRBJ2-1; 7 nucleotides match TRBD1. This CDR3 region has 15 residues. V gave up 4 bases and J gave up 2 bases; unmatched junction bases: 6. Germline CDR1 is SGHTS and CDR2 is YDEGEE. DNA for the CDR3: TGTGCCAGCAGCCTGACAGGGCGGCCCTACAATGAGCAGTTCTTC. It yields the protein CASSLTGRPYNEQFF.

This clone has at least ten counts. The V gene is TRBV3-1 (or the pseudogene TRBV3-2), the J gene TRBJ2-2; D might be TRBD1 or TRBD2, each matching 5 bases. The germline V gene encodes CDR1 LGHDT and CDR2 YNNKEL (reference sequence). This CDR3 is 16 amino acids long. V lost 1 base and J 5 bases, leaving 14 bases between the germline ends. CDR3 coding DNA: TGTGCCAGCAGCCAAGCGTGGGGCAGGAGGACCGGGGAGCTGTTTTTT. This encodes CASSQAWGRRTGELFF.

The V call is TRBV5-1, the J call TRBJ2-7; 8 positions agree with TRBD1. CDR3 length equals 15 residues. The germline V gene has CDR1 SGHRS and CDR2 YFSETQ. J lost 5 bases, V lost 1 base, and 8 bases had no gene match. The CDR3: CASSLSGQDWDEQYF. In nucleotides, the CDR3 is TGCGCCAGCAGCTTGTCGGGACAGGATTGGGACGAGCAGTACTTC.

V usage is TRBV4-3 and J usage is TRBJ1-2; D gene uncertain. The V gene lost 0 bases and the J gene lost 2 bases, with 13 bases spanning the gap. Germline lookup yields CDR1 LGHNA and CDR2 YSLEER. This CDR3 contains 16 residues. The CDR3 here is CASSQDRAVSNYGYTF. DNA for the CDR3: TGCGCCAGCAGCCAAGATAGGGCAGTCTCGAACTATGGCTACACCTTC.

The chain employs TRBV13 and TRBJ2-5; no reliable D call. Trimming took 3 bases from V and 7 from J, leaving 15 bases between them. The germline V gene has CDR1 PRHDT and CDR2 FYEKMQ (reference sequence). This CDR3 is 14 amino acids long. CDR3 protein: CASSFGRLYSTQYF. CDR3 DNA sequence: TGTGCCAGCAGCTTTGGCCGGCTTTATTCGACCCAGTACTTC.

The chain combines TRBV19 with TRBJ1-2; no reliable D call. Germline-derived CDR1 and CDR2 are LNHDA and SQIVND (reference sequence). There are 13 residues in the CDR3. The V end lost 4 bases, the J end lost 2 bases, and 8 bases lay between the germline ends. The DNA of the CDR3 is TGTGCCAGTAGTAGCGCAGGCAACTATGGCTACACCTTC. Translating gives CASSSAGNYGYTF.

The V gene is TRBV3-1 (or the pseudogene TRBV3-2), the J gene TRBJ2-1; TRBD2 is a possible D gene (6 bases). Deletions cut 4 bases from V and 5 bases from J, with 18 bases between. This CDR3 has 16 residues. The germline V gene has CDR1 LGHDT and CDR2 YNNKEL (reference sequence). The CDR3 loop reads CASSPPAGGGDNEQFF. CDR3 sequence (DNA): TGTGCCAGCAGCCCCCCGGCCGGGGGTGGGGACAATGAGCAGTTCTTC.

The rearrangement links TRBV18 to TRBJ1-1, with 8 bases matching TRBD1. The junction had 4 bases not matched to a gene; V was cut back by 1 base and J by 0 bases. The germline V gene encodes CDR1 KGHSH and CDR2 LQKENI. The CDR3 is 16 amino acids. CDR3 nucleotides: TGTGCCAGCTCACCACGGGCAGGGGGCTTGAACACTGAAGCTTTCTTT. Protein: CASSPRAGGLNTEAFF. Together with reference TRBV18 and TRBJ1-1, the CDR3 gives the full variable domain: NAGVMQNPRHLVRRRGQEARLRCSPMKGHSHVYWYRQLPEEGLKFMVYLQKENIIDESGMPKERFSAEFPKEGPSILRIQQVVRGDSAAYFCASSPRAGGLNTEAFFGQGTRLTVV.

This rearrangement joins TRBV27 to TRBJ2-2; D is ambiguous. Germline-derived CDR1 and CDR2 are MNHEY and SMNVEV (reference sequence). Trimming took off 6 bases at V and 0 bases at J, with 5 bases between the two ends. The CDR3 is made up of 13 amino acids. CDR3 sequence reads: CASRNPNTGELFF. In DNA, the CDR3 is TGTGCCAGCAGAAACCCGAACACCGGGGAGCTGTTTTTT.

CDR3 DNA: TGTGCCATCAGTGGTGGGACACGCAATCAGCCCCAGCATTTT. It encodes CAISGGTRNQPQHF. V is TRBV10-3 and J is TRBJ1-5, with D perhaps TRBD1 (6 bases). From germline, CDR1 is ENHRY and CDR2 SYGVKD. The CDR3 has 14 amino acids. Trimming took 4 bases from V and 2 from J, leaving 9 bases between them.

DNA for the CDR3: TGCGCCAGCAGCCAGAGCCCCAGCCCTGGAAACACCATATATTTT. Translation gives CASSQSPSPGNTIYF. The chain couples TRBV4-3 to TRBJ1-3; no clear D gene. The ends were cut back, 3 bases at V and 2 bases at J, with 11 bases in the middle. Germline-derived CDR1 and CDR2 are LGHNA and YSLEER. This CDR3 region has 15 residues.

J is TRBJ1-5 and V is TRBV11-2; D call uncertain. Deletions cut 0 bases from V and 0 bases from J, with 9 bases between. Per germline, CDR1 SGHAT and CDR2 FQNNGV. This CDR3 contains 16 residues. The CDR3 region is CASSLDSGYSNQPQHF. CDR3 coding DNA: TGTGCCAGCAGCTTAGATTCCGGATATAGCAATCAGCCCCAGCATTTT.

This clone was seen a handful of times. The gene calls are TRBV19 and TRBJ2-3, with D unresolved. Trimming shortened V by 6 bases and J by 4 bases, and 8 bases separated the two germline ends. The CDR3 contains 12 residues. CDR1 LNHDA and CDR2 SQIVND come from the germline V gene (reference sequence). CDR3 protein: CASRSWSDTQYF. Written as DNA, the CDR3 is TGTGCCAGTAGAAGTTGGTCAGATACGCAGTATTTT.

The V and J genes are TRBV27 and TRBJ2-1; 10 bases match TRBD2. Trimming took 6 bases from V and 7 from J; bases not matched to a gene: 3. The CDR3 sequence is 13 residues long. Germline CDR1 and CDR2: MNHEY and SMNVEV (reference sequence). The CDR3 loop is CASRSGGENEQFF. CDR3 DNA sequence: TGTGCCAGCAGGAGCGGGGGGGAAAATGAGCAGTTCTTC.

The J gene is TRBJ2-6, the V gene TRBV10-3; D is ambiguous. This CDR3 has 14 residues. V lost 8 bases to trimming and J lost 0 bases, with 8 bases between them. The germline V gene encodes CDR1 ENHRY and CDR2 SYGVKD. The CDR3 sequence is CAIGASSGANVLTF. In DNA, the CDR3 is TGTGCCATCGGTGCCAGCTCTGGGGCCAACGTCCTGACTTTC.

This clone was observed a handful of times. This chain uses TRBV27 with TRBJ1-2; D call uncertain. The V end was cut by 5 bases, the J end by 1 base, with 20 bases between. The length of the CDR3 is 17 residues. Germline loops: CDR1 MNHEY, CDR2 SMNVEV (reference sequence). The CDR3 region is CASSPHDSPGINYGYTF. As DNA, the CDR3 is TGTGCCAGCAGTCCACACGACTCCCCGGGGATTAACTATGGCTACACCTTC.

The V call is TRBV6-2 or TRBV6-3, the J call TRBJ2-7; D uncertain. Trimming took off 2 bases at V and 2 bases at J, with 10 bases between the two ends. CDR3 length: 14 residues. Germline V gene sequence: CDR1 MNHEY, CDR2 SVGEGT. Written as DNA, the CDR3 is TGTGCCAGCAGTTACGGTGTTGAGACCTACGAGCAGTACTTC. Translation gives CASSYGVETYEQYF.

The chain couples TRBV3-1 (or the pseudogene TRBV3-2) to TRBJ2-7; TRBD2 is a possible D gene (5 bases). V lost 1 base and J lost 0, with 16 bases in between. This CDR3 has 17 residues. Germline CDR1 LGHDT, CDR2 YNNKEL (reference sequence). The CDR3 here is CASSQGPPTGSSYEQYF. The CDR3 nucleotides read TGTGCCAGCAGCCAAGGTCCTCCGACGGGGAGCTCCTACGAGCAGTACTTC.

The chain has TRBV20-1 and TRBJ1-5, with D possibly matching TRBD1 (5 bases). This CDR3 region has 14 residues. Germline V gene lookup returns CDR1 DFQATT and CDR2 SNEGSKA (reference sequence). V was cut by 3 bases and J by 5 bases, with 14 bases left in between. The CDR3: CSASDQGGDQPQHF. CDR3 nucleotides: TGCAGTGCTAGTGATCAGGGCGGGGATCAGCCCCAGCATTTT.

The rearrangement uses TRBV2 and TRBJ2-7, with TRBD1 matching 7 bases. Germline loops: CDR1 SNHLY, CDR2 FYNNEI. This CDR3 is built from 15 residues. Trimming removed 7 bases from V and 1 base from J; junction bases left unmatched: 10. The CDR3 sequence: CASTNPGTASYEQYF. The CDR3, as DNA: TGTGCCAGCACCAACCCCGGGACAGCGTCCTACGAGCAGTACTTC.

The genes are TRBV7-3 and TRBJ2-7; D is unclear. V lost 5 bases and J 7 bases, leaving 15 bases between the germline ends. Germline V gene data show CDR1 as SGHTA and CDR2 as FQGTGA. The CDR3 is 13 amino acids. The CDR3 nucleotides read TGTGCCAGCAGCCCAGAGGACGGCCGGGAGCAGTACTTC. Protein sequence: CASSPEDGREQYF.

Concerning this clone: The sample carries other DNA sequences with the same CDR3. This chain connects TRBV5-1 to TRBJ1-2; D unresolved. This CDR3 is 14 amino acids long. V lost 0 bases and J lost 2, with 8 bases in between. The germline gives CDR1 SGHRS, CDR2 YFSETQ. CDR3 DNA: TGCGCCAGCAGCTTGGAGAGTCCCAACTATGGCTACACCTTC. This codes for CASSLESPNYGYTF.

On this clone itself: Sequence at one end of the junction differs from germline and may be a read error. The chain carries TRBV5-1 and TRBJ2-2; 11 bases align to TRBD2. Germline V lookup: CDR1 SGHRS, CDR2 YFSETQ. The CDR3 length is 15 residues. CDR3 nucleotides: TGCGCCCGCAGCTATAGCGGGGGGGCTACCGGGGAGCTGTTTTTT. This translates into CARSYSGGATGELFF.

The CDR3 loop reads CSVATGTVGTDTQYF. DNA for the CDR3: TGCAGCGTGGCGACAGGGACAGTGGGCACAGATACGCAGTATTTT. V is TRBV29-1 and J is TRBJ2-3; 7 bases fit TRBD1. CDR1 and CDR2 from the germline V gene are SQVTM and ANQGSEA. This CDR3 contains 15 residues. V lost 6 bases and J lost 1; bases outside the gene matches: 10.

The rearrangement links TRBV7-2 to TRBJ1-2, with D possibly TRBD1 on 5 matching bases. The CDR3 contains 15 residues. Germline V lookup: CDR1 SGHTA, CDR2 FQGNSA. The V end lost 1 base, the J end lost 3 bases, and 12 bases lay between the germline ends. The CDR3 bases are TGTGCCAGCAGCTTAGGGCGGGGGGATCACTATGGCTACACCTTC. Its protein is CASSLGRGDHYGYTF. Full variable domain (remainder filled in from reference TRBV7-2 and TRBJ1-2): GAGVSQSPSNKVTEKGKDVELRCDPISGHTALYWYRQSLGQGLEFLIYFQGNSAPDKSGLPSDRFSAERTGGSVSTLTIQRTQQEDSAVYLCASSLGRGDHYGYTFGSGTRLTVV.

A word on this clone: In the same sample, other DNA sequences code for this CDR3. The rearrangement joins TRBV5-6 to TRBJ1-2; D is possibly TRBD1 (5 bases). V gave up 2 bases and J gave up 8 bases, with 10 bases separating them. Germline loops: CDR1 SGHDT, CDR2 YYEEEE. The CDR3 covers 12 residues. Here the CDR3 DNA reads TGTGCCAGCAGCTTTTCGGGGGGGGGCTACACCTTC. This translates into CASSFSGGGYTF.